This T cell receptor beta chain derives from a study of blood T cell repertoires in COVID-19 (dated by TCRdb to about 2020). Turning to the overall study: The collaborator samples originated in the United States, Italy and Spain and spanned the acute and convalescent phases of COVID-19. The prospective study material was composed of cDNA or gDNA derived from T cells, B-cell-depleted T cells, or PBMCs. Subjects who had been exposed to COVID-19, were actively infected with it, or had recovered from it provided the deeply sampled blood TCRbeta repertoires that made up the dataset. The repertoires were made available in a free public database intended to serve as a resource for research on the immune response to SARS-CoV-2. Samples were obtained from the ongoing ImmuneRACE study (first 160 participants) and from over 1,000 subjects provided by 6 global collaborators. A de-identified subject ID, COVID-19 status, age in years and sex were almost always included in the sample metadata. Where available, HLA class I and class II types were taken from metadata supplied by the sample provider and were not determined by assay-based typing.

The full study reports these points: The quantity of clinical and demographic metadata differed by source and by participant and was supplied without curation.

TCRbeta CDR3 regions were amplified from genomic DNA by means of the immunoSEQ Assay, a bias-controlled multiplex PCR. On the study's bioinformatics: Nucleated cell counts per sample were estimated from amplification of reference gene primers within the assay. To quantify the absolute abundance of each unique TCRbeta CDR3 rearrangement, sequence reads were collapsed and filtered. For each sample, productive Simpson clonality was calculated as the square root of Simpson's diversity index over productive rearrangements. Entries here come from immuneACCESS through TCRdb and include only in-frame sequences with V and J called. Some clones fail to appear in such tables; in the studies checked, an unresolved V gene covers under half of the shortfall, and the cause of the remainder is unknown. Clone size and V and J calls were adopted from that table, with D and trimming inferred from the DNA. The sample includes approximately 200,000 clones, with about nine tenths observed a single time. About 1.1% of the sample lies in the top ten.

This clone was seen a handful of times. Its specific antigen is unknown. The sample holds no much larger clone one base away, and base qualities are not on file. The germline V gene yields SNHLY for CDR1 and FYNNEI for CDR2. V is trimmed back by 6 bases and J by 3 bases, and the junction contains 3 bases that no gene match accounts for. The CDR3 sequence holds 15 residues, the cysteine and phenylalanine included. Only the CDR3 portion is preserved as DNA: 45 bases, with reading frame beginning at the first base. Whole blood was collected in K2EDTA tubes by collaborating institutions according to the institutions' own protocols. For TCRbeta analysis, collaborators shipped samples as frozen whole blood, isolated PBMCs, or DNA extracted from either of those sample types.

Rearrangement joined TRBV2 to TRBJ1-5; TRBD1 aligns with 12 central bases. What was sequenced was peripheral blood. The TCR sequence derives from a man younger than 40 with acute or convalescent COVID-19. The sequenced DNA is TGTGCCAGCAGCCCGGGACAGGGGGCCAATCAGCCCCAGCATTTT. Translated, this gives CASSPGQGANQPQHF.